Listed here are 28 T cell receptor beta chains from one sample, sequenced in a study of early stage breast cancer tumors. Some clones are missing from TCRdb's copy, which holds only in-frame ones; the method was immunoSEQ multiplex PCR. The sample lists fewer than 50,000 clones; around 70% were seen once. The sample consisted of blood. Every receptor here comes from a person in their fifties with breast cancer.

CDR3 protein: CASSEARQGAYEQYF. The CDR3 nucleotides are TGTGCCAGCAGTGAAGCGCGGCAGGGGGCTTACGAGCAGTACTTC. The chain employs TRBV2 and TRBJ2-7; 8 bases agree with TRBD1. CDR1 and CDR2 from the germline V gene are SNHLY and FYNNEI. With 0 bases clipped from V and 4 bases from J, the junction kept 5 bases outside the gene matches. The CDR3 contains 15 residues.

J is TRBJ2-2 and V is TRBV5-1, with 9 bases fitting TRBD1. Per the germline V gene, CDR1 is SGHRS and CDR2 is YFSETQ. The CDR3 has 15 amino acids. Losses at the gene ends were 6 bases for V and 0 bases for J; bases not matched to a gene: 3. CDR3 protein: CASNTGGTNTGELFF. The CDR3 DNA is TGCGCCAGCAATACAGGGGGCACGAACACCGGGGAGCTGTTTTTT.

The rearrangement uses TRBV29-1 and TRBJ1-2; possibly TRBD1 for D (6 bases). The CDR3 consists of 16 residues. Germline loops: CDR1 SQVTM, CDR2 ANQGSEA. V was cut by 0 bases and J by 3 bases, with 17 bases left in between. Written as DNA, the CDR3 is TGCAGCGTTGAAGATCTAACAGTCGCAGGGGACTATGGCTACACCTTC. Translated: CSVEDLTVAGDYGYTF. The full variable domain, rest sourced from reference TRBV29-1 and TRBJ1-2, is SAVISQKPSRDICQRGTSLTIQCQVDSQVTMMFWYRQQPGQSLTLIATANQGSEATYESGFVIDKFPISRPNLTFSTLTVSNMSPEDSSIYLCSVEDLTVAGDYGYTFGSGTRLTVV.

The V gene is TRBV2, the J gene TRBJ1-5; no clear D. There are 12 residues in the CDR3. Germline CDR1 reads SNHLY; CDR2 reads FYNNEI. Trimming shortened V by 2 bases and J by 4 bases, and 3 bases separated the two germline ends. CDR3 coding DNA: TGTGCCAGCAGTGAACAAAATCAGCCCCAGCATTTT. It codes for CASSEQNQPQHF.

The chain couples TRBV28 to TRBJ1-5; no reliable D call. Germline-derived CDR1 and CDR2 are MDHEN and SYDVKM. V lost 1 base and J lost 3, with 10 bases in between. CDR3 size: 15 residues. The CDR3 sequence is CASSLYGQVNQPQHF. The CDR3, as DNA: TGTGCCAGCAGTTTATATGGGCAGGTCAATCAGCCCCAGCATTTT.

The chain carries TRBV4-1 and TRBJ1-2; D gene uncertain. Germline CDR1 is MGHRA and CDR2 is YSYEKL. The CDR3 covers 13 residues. V shed 1 base and J shed 3 bases, with 6 bases lying between them. CDR3 sequence: CASSQGTDYGYTF. The CDR3 region has the DNA TGCGCCAGCAGCCAAGGGACTGACTATGGCTACACCTTC.

This chain joins TRBV29-1 and TRBJ1-2; 7 positions agree with TRBD1. The junction had 10 bases not matched to a gene; V was cut back by 7 bases and J by 5 bases. The CDR3 covers 13 residues. Germline CDR1 SQVTM, CDR2 ANQGSEA. CDR3 sequence reads: CSAPTTGLYGYTF. Written as DNA, the CDR3 is TGCAGCGCGCCCACGACAGGGTTGTATGGCTACACCTTC.

The chain joins TRBV18 to TRBJ2-7; TRBD2 aligns across 11 bases. The CDR3 runs to 15 residues. Germline CDR1 and CDR2: KGHSH and LQKENI. Trimming took 2 bases from V and 4 from J; bases not matched to a gene: 4. CDR3 sequence: CASSPVAGGSYEQYV. The CDR3 nucleotides are TGTGCCAGCTCACCAGTAGCGGGGGGGTCTTACGAGCAGTACGTC.

This clone was seen a few times. This chain links TRBV12-5 with TRBJ1-5; weak D call: TRBD1 (6 bases). Trimming cost V 10 bases and J 3 bases, with 16 bases left between them. The CDR3 loop spans 14 amino acids. From germline, CDR1 is LGHNT and CDR2 FRNRAP. Here the CDR3 reads CATSTGYINQPQHF. DNA for the CDR3: TGTGCTACTTCAACAGGGTATATCAATCAGCCCCAGCATTTT.

This clone turned up a few times. The chain employs TRBV5-1 and TRBJ1-1; perhaps TRBD1 as D (6 bases). The CDR3 consists of 16 residues. Trimming removed 0 bases at V and 4 bases at J, with 16 bases between. Germline loops: CDR1 SGHRS, CDR2 YFSETQ. The CDR3 DNA reads TGCGCCAGCAGCTTGGATCCGACAGGCCGGGGCACTGAAGCTTTCTTT. This translates into CASSLDPTGRGTEAFF.

The CDR3 sequence: CASSDRETQYF. The CDR3 DNA is TGTGCCAGCAGTGACAGGGAGACCCAGTACTTC. The V and J genes are TRBV6-1 and TRBJ2-5; D remains unclear. The germline V gene has CDR1 MNHNS and CDR2 SASEGT. The V end lost 3 bases, the J end lost 5 bases, and 4 bases lay between the germline ends. CDR3 length: 11 amino acids.

This clone was counted once. The rearrangement links TRBV4-1 to TRBJ2-3; weak D call: TRBD2 (5 bases). Deletions cut 0 bases from V and 2 bases from J, with 9 bases between. This CDR3 is 15 amino acids long. From germline, CDR1 is MGHRA and CDR2 YSYEKL. The CDR3 coding sequence is TGCGCCAGCAGCCAAGATCCCGGGAACACAGATACGCAGTATTTT. Translation: CASSQDPGNTDTQYF.

The rearrangement links TRBV13 to TRBJ2-7, with D possibly being TRBD2 (6 bases). Germline values: CDR1 PRHDT, CDR2 FYEKMQ (reference sequence). The CDR3 is 15 residues long. Trimming took off 5 bases at V and 0 bases at J, with 14 bases between the two ends. Here the CDR3 DNA reads TGTGCCAGCAGCGACCGTGGAGGGGACTCCTACGAGCAGTACTTC. Its protein is CASSDRGGDSYEQYF.

This chain uses TRBV9 with TRBJ2-3; 8 nucleotides match TRBD2. Trimming removed 5 bases from V and 0 bases from J; junction bases left unmatched: 5. This CDR3 spans 15 amino acids. From germline, CDR1 is SGDLS and CDR2 YYNGEE. This CDR3 reads CASSSTGGSTDTQYF. CDR3 sequence (DNA): TGTGCCAGCAGTTCGACGGGGGGGAGCACAGATACGCAGTATTTT.

The rearrangement joins TRBV10-2 to TRBJ2-7; no clear D. The CDR3 sequence is 15 residues long. Trimming pared 2 bases from V and 0 bases from J, leaving 11 bases between. CDR1 is WSHSY, CDR2 SAAADI, per germline. CDR3 region: CASSERVGSSYEQYV. The CDR3 region has the DNA TGCGCCAGCAGTGAGCGGGTAGGAAGCTCCTACGAGCAGTACGTC.

The genes are TRBV5-6 and TRBJ1-4; a weak D match, TRBD1 (6 bases). This CDR3 has 15 amino acids. V dropped 0 bases and J dropped 7 bases, with 13 bases sitting between them. CDR1 and CDR2 (germline): SGHDT, YYEEEE. The CDR3 loop is CASSLGTGMGEKLFF. The CDR3 nucleotides are TGTGCCAGCAGCTTGGGAACAGGGATGGGTGAAAAACTGTTTTTT.

The CDR3 nucleotides are TGTGCCAGCAGTTACGCTCCGGGACAGGGGGGACGAGGCTACACCTTC. This codes for CASSYAPGQGGRGYTF. V and J are TRBV6-6 and TRBJ1-2, with TRBD1 matching 11 bases. The germline CDR1 and CDR2 sequences are MNHNY and SVGAGI (reference sequence). The junction had 10 bases not matched to a gene; V was cut back by 2 bases and J by 8 bases. CDR3 size: 16 residues.

Here the CDR3 DNA reads TGTGCCAGCAGTTACCGGCAGGCCGGTCTAAACACTGAAGCTTTCTTT. As protein: CASSYRQAGLNTEAFF. The chain combines TRBV6-5 with TRBJ1-1; the D is unclear. Germline CDR1 reads MNHEY; CDR2 reads SVGAGI. The germline V and J ends were trimmed by 2 bases and 2 bases, with 15 bases remaining between them. This CDR3 spans 16 amino acids.

The chain employs TRBV2 and TRBJ2-5; TRBD2 aligns across 9 bases. CDR1 SNHLY and CDR2 FYNNEI come from the germline V gene. Trimming took 4 bases from V and 4 from J; bases not matched to a gene: 13. The CDR3 loop spans 17 amino acids. CDR3: CASSVGLAIRGVETQYF. In DNA form, the CDR3 reads TGTGCCAGCAGTGTTGGACTAGCGATTAGAGGGGTAGAGACCCAGTACTTC.

This chain links TRBV5-8 with TRBJ2-5; 14 bases are shared with TRBD2. The germline gives CDR1 SGHTS, CDR2 YDEGEE. This CDR3 has 16 residues. Trimming at V came to 3 bases and at J to 3 bases, leaving 4 bases not matched to a gene. The CDR3 DNA is TGTGCCAGCAGCTCGACTAGCGGGGGGGCGGAAGAGACCCAGTACTTC. Encoded protein: CASSSTSGGAEETQYF.

The CDR3 here is CASSTYRGGAFF. The CDR3 DNA reads TGTGCCAGTAGTACATATCGGGGAGGAGCTTTCTTT. The gene calls are TRBV19 and TRBJ1-1; no firm D call. The CDR3 has 12 amino acids. Germline V gene data show CDR1 as LNHDA and CDR2 as SQIVND (reference sequence). The V gene lost 4 bases and the J gene lost 10 bases, with 13 bases spanning the gap.

This clone was seen only once. The chain combines TRBV7-2 with TRBJ2-1; TRBD2 matches 9 bases. This CDR3 comprises 15 residues. From germline, CDR1 is SGHTA and CDR2 FQGNSA. Unmatched junction bases numbered 9, after V lost 10 bases and J lost 2 bases. The DNA of the CDR3 is TGTGCCACCGCGGGGGGGCCGGGCGCCTACAATGAGCAGTTCTTC. Its translation: CATAGGPGAYNEQFF.

The chain employs TRBV5-4 and TRBJ1-2; 7 positions agree with TRBD1. CDR3 length: 15 residues. Germline CDR1 reads SGHNT; CDR2 reads YYREEE (reference sequence). Losses at the gene ends were 4 bases for V and 8 bases for J; bases not matched to a gene: 14. For the CDR3, the DNA is TGTGCCAGCAGCCCCTATCGACAGGGTGGTTACGGCTACACCTTC. This translates into CASSPYRQGGYGYTF.

The chain is built from TRBV7-9 and TRBJ2-7; D might be TRBD1 (6 bases). The CDR3 length is 15 residues. Germline V gene sequence: CDR1 SEHNR, CDR2 FQNEAQ (reference sequence). V gave up 3 bases and J gave up 5 bases, with 17 bases separating them. CDR3: CASSLKLTGLHEQYF. The CDR3 bases are TGTGCCAGCAGCTTGAAATTAACAGGGCTCCACGAGCAGTACTTC.

The chain joins TRBV5-1 to TRBJ2-5, with TRBD2 matching 16 bases. The CDR3 extends over 19 amino acids. J was trimmed by 2 bases and V by 0 bases; bases with no gene match: 7. The germline gives CDR1 SGHRS, CDR2 YFSETQ. CDR3 coding DNA: TGCGCCAGCAGCTTGGAAGGGACTAGCGGGAGGGTGGGGCAAGAGACCCAGTACTTC. Its protein product is CASSLEGTSGRVGQETQYF.

The chain joins TRBV29-1 to TRBJ2-3; 8 bases fit TRBD2. The CDR3 loop spans 13 amino acids. The trim removed 4 bases at V and 3 bases at J, leaving 3 bases unmatched. The germline gives CDR1 SQVTM, CDR2 ANQGSEA. CDR3 sequence: CSVGSGSTDTQYF. As DNA, the CDR3 is TGCAGCGTTGGCAGCGGGAGTACAGATACGCAGTATTTT.

This rearrangement joins TRBV2 to TRBJ2-3; 11 bases agree with TRBD2. Germline lookup yields CDR1 SNHLY and CDR2 FYNNEI. The ends lost 5 bases at V and 3 bases at J; junction bases unmatched: 10. CDR3 length: 17 residues. Written as DNA, the CDR3 is TGTGCCAGCAGTTTCGAGACTAGCGGGATGGGGACAGATACGCAGTATTTT. It is translated as CASSFETSGMGTDTQYF.

This clone was seen once. This chain joins TRBV27 and TRBJ2-3, with 9 bases lining up with TRBD2. CDR3 length: 15 amino acids. In germline, CDR1 is MNHEY, CDR2 SMNVEV (reference sequence). With 4 bases clipped from V and 3 bases from J, the junction kept 5 bases outside the gene matches. The CDR3 loop is CASSYGGGETDTQYF. Here the CDR3 DNA reads TGTGCCAGCAGTTACGGCGGGGGGGAAACAGATACGCAGTATTTT.